This TCR beta chain originates from a study of blood T cell repertoires in COVID-19. Study-wide background: The samples span acute and convalescent COVID-19 from the United States, Italy and Spain. The analysed material was cDNA or gDNA that came from T cells, B-cell-depleted T cells, or PBMCs.

Germline V gene data show CDR1 as MNHEY and CDR2 as SMNVEV (reference sequence). The V gene lost 3 bases and the J gene lost 3 bases, with 9 bases spanning the gap. The CDR3 has 13 residues. Authors' analysis steps: Estimated nucleated cell counts came from reference gene primer amplification. TCRdb's table, derived via immunoSEQ multiplex PCR, lists solely in-frame clones and lacks some. D and trimming were read from the DNA, whereas the V and J calls and clone size are those reported in that table. The sample has fewer than 150,000 clones, under 80% seen once; the top ten hold 2.3%. The source material was peripheral blood. The chain couples TRBV27 to TRBJ2-7; TRBD1 might be the D (5 bases). The clonotype was recovered from a man aged 65 to 79 with acute or convalescent COVID-19. The CDR3 DNA reads TGTGCCAGCAGTTTCGAGCAGGGCTACGAGCAGTACTTC. This translates into CASSFEQGYEQYF.